These T cell receptor beta chains were read from a single sample in a study of blood T cell repertoires in COVID-19. TCRdb's table, derived via immunoSEQ multiplex PCR, lists solely in-frame clones and lacks some. The table records some 150,000 clones, more than 75% of them present only once. The sample taken for sequencing was peripheral blood. These receptors were obtained from a human donor in a cohort sampled during active COVID-19. Each CDR3 is given with its conserved first and last residue. The D gene is left open where the match is weak. Some rows have no size entry. The others give once, few or many, or a class for an expanded clone.

>-|TRBV5-4|-|TRBJ1-1
CASSLRPGMNTEAFF
TGTGCCAGCAGCCTCAGACCGGGGATGAACACTGAAGCTTTCTTT
>-|TRBV6-6|-|TRBJ1-6
CASSNRPRDSPLHF
TGTGCCAGCAGTAACCGACCCAGGGATTCACCCCTCCACTTT
>-|TRBV3-1/TRBV3-2|TRBD2|TRBJ2-7
CASSHPRSRAWTSGVYEQYF
TGTGCCAGCAGCCACCCGCGCTCCCGCGCGTGGACTAGCGGGGTCTACGAGCAGTACTTC
>-|TRBV6-4|-|TRBJ2-7
CASSAEAGHEQYF
TGTGCCAGCAGCGCGGAAGCGGGTCACGAGCAGTACTTC
>-|TRBV6-9|-|TRBJ1-1
CASKVIGGSPLEAFF
TGTGCCAGCAAGGTAATCGGCGGCAGCCCCCTTGAAGCTTTCTTT
>few|TRBV2|-|TRBJ2-1
CASRPRLSPYNEQFF
TGTGCCAGCAGACCTAGGCTCTCACCCTACAATGAGCAGTTCTTC
>-|TRBV30|TRBD2|TRBJ2-1
CAWSVLKSGSLYNEQFF
TGTGCCTGGAGTGTACTAAAAAGCGGGAGTTTATACAATGAGCAGTTCTTC
>-|TRBV2|TRBD1|TRBJ2-7
CASRGQVPYEQYF
TGTGCCAGCAGAGGACAGGTCCCCTACGAGCAGTACTTC
>-|TRBV11-3|-|TRBJ2-1
CASSSSNEQFF
TGTGCCAGCAGCTCCTCGAATGAGCAGTTCTTC
>-|TRBV19|TRBD1|TRBJ1-3
CASSARDRVIPSGNTIYF
TGTGCCAGTAGTGCCCGGGACAGGGTCATACCCTCTGGAAACACCATATATTTT
>-|TRBV29-1|-|TRBJ2-1
CSVDNSYNEQFF
TGCAGCGTCGACAACTCCTACAATGAGCAGTTCTTC
>-|TRBV5-1|-|TRBJ2-1
CASSLERPSAHNEQFF
TGCGCCAGCAGCTTGGAGCGACCTTCCGCCCACAATGAGCAGTTCTTC
>-|TRBV28|TRBD1|TRBJ1-4
CASSLVTGVEKLFF
TGTGCCAGCAGTTTGGTTACAGGGGTCGAAAAACTGTTTTTT
>-|TRBV5-1|TRBD2|TRBJ2-1
CASSRFILAGGSNEQFF
TGCGCCAGCAGCCGTTTTATACTAGCGGGGGGGTCCAATGAGCAGTTCTTC
>-|TRBV5-6|-|TRBJ2-5
CASSLVGEETQYF
TGTGCCAGCAGCTTAGTAGGGGAAGAGACCCAGTACTTC
>-|TRBV5-1|TRBD2|TRBJ2-3
CASSLGTSKDTQYF
TGCGCCAGCAGCTTGGGGACTAGCAAGGATACGCAGTATTTT
>-|TRBV7-3|-|TRBJ2-1
CASRVEVGDEQFF
TGTGCCAGCCGTGTCGAGGTCGGCGATGAGCAGTTCTTC
>once|TRBV7-7|TRBD1|TRBJ2-1
CASSYTGGDEQFF
TGTGCTAGCAGCTATACAGGGGGCGATGAGCAGTTCTTC
>-|TRBV2|-|TRBJ1-4
CASSDIYSSTNEKLFF
TGTGCCAGCAGCGATATCTACAGTTCAACTAATGAAAAACTGTTTTTT
>-|TRBV6-5|TRBD1|TRBJ2-1
CASSYRTGEDEQFF
TGTGCCAGCAGTTACCGGACAGGGGAAGATGAGCAGTTCTTC
>-|TRBV9|-|TRBJ2-1
CASSASWAPYNEQFF
TGTGCCAGCAGCGCCAGTTGGGCGCCCTACAATGAGCAGTTCTTC
>-|TRBV29-1|TRBD2|TRBJ2-3
CSVEVQGGTDTQYF
TGCAGCGTTGAGGTTCAGGGAGGGACAGATACGCAGTATTTT
>-|TRBV28|-|TRBJ1-2
CASSYLGGEEGGYTF
TGTGCCAGCAGTTACCTGGGAGGGGAGGAGGGTGGCTACACCTTC
>-|TRBV2|-|TRBJ2-3
CASGLGLQDTQYF
TGTGCCAGCGGACTCGGGCTACAAGATACGCAGTATTTT
>-|TRBV7-2|TRBD1|TRBJ1-2
CASSLSTGVGYGYTF
TGTGCCAGCAGCCTGTCGACAGGGGTCGGCTATGGCTACACCTTC
>once|TRBV5-1|-|TRBJ1-6
CASSLGGREYSPLHF
TGCGCCAGCAGCTTGGGGGGCCGTGAGTACTCACCCCTCCACTTT
>many|TRBV19|-|TRBJ1-2
CASSMWQAYGYTF
TGTGCCAGTAGTATGTGGCAGGCATATGGCTACACCTTC
>many|TRBV7-9|-|TRBJ1-2
CASSLVSVHYGYTF
TGTGCCAGCAGCTTAGTGAGCGTCCACTATGGCTACACCTTC
>-|TRBV3-1/TRBV3-2|TRBD1|TRBJ2-2
CASRPDRANTGELFF
TGTGCCAGCCGACCGGACAGGGCGAACACCGGGGAGCTGTTTTTT
>-|TRBV11-2|-|TRBJ1-1
CASSSHRGKNTEAFF
TGTGCCAGCAGCTCCCATAGGGGCAAGAACACTGAAGCTTTCTTT
>-|TRBV19|TRBD1|TRBJ1-1
CASSPRTGMNTEAFF
TGTGCCAGTAGTCCCCGGACAGGCATGAACACTGAAGCTTTCTTT
>-|TRBV5-1|-|TRBJ2-3
CASSLMSSVDTQYF
TGCGCCAGCAGCTTGATGTCTAGCGTAGATACGCAGTATTTT
>-|TRBV18|-|TRBJ1-1
CASSLGATEAFF
TGTGCCAGCTCACTAGGGGCCACTGAAGCTTTCTTT
>-|TRBV28|-|TRBJ1-2
CASSLRRGAPNGYTF
TGTGCCAGCAGCTTACGACGAGGAGCGCCCAATGGCTACACCTTC
>once|TRBV30|-|TRBJ2-7
CAWSITGSSYEQYF
TGTGCCTGGAGTATAACAGGGAGCTCCTACGAGCAGTACTTC
>-|TRBV5-1|-|TRBJ1-3
CASSLAQGSGNTIYF
TGCGCCAGCAGTCTCGCACAGGGCTCTGGAAACACCATATATTTT
>-|TRBV5-1|-|TRBJ2-1
CASSGGSSYNEQFF
TGCGCCAGCAGCGGAGGGAGCTCCTACAATGAGCAGTTCTTC
>once|TRBV4-1|-|TRBJ2-5
CASSQLTGETQYF
TGCGCCAGCAGCCAGCTAACAGGAGAAACCCAGTACTTC
>-|TRBV2|TRBD1|TRBJ2-1
CASRTTQGTSEFF
TGTGCCAGCAGGACCACACAGGGGACGAGTGAGTTCTTC
>-|TRBV4-1|TRBD1|TRBJ1-4
CASAARTGVGEKLFF
TGCGCCAGCGCAGCTAGGACAGGGGTGGGTGAAAAACTGTTTTTT
>-|TRBV7-3|TRBD2|TRBJ2-1
CASSFKAGGFGEQFF
TGTGCCAGCAGCTTTAAAGCGGGAGGGTTCGGTGAGCAGTTCTTC
>few|TRBV5-1|-|TRBJ1-1
CASMGGSLNTEAFF
TGCGCCAGCATGGGGGGATCGCTGAACACTGAAGCTTTCTTT
>-|TRBV24-1|TRBD1|TRBJ2-5
CATSVIQGGGETQYF
TGTGCCACCAGTGTCATACAGGGGGGCGGAGAGACCCAGTACTTC
>-|TRBV12-3/TRBV12-4|-|TRBJ2-5
CASSPTGQETQYF
TGTGCCAGCAGTCCCACAGGGCAAGAGACCCAGTACTTC
>-|TRBV14|-|TRBJ2-2
CASSRGPNTGELFF
TGTGCCAGCAGCCGCGGGCCGAACACCGGGGAGCTGTTTTTT
>-|TRBV10-3|TRBD2|TRBJ2-1
CAINGGRGGKFDEQFF
TGTGCCATCAATGGCGGGAGGGGTGGAAAGTTCGATGAGCAGTTCTTC
>few|TRBV19|-|TRBJ1-5
CASSITRGEQPQHF
TGTGCCAGTAGTATTACAAGGGGTGAACAGCCCCAGCATTTT
>-|TRBV10-3|-|TRBJ2-3
CATVSTDTQYF
TGTGCCACCGTGAGCACAGATACGCAGTATTTT
>-|TRBV3-1/TRBV3-2|TRBD1|TRBJ1-1
CASRPGDRATEAFF
TGTGCCAGCAGACCCGGCGACAGGGCCACTGAAGCTTTCTTT
>-|TRBV9|-|TRBJ2-1
CASSVGASSSYNEQFF
TGTGCCAGCAGCGTAGGTGCTTCCAGTTCCTACAATGAGCAGTTCTTC
>-|TRBV5-1|TRBD2|TRBJ2-1
CASSLGTSGRRGYNEQFF
TGCGCCAGCAGCTTGGGGACTAGCGGGAGGAGGGGCTACAATGAGCAGTTCTTC
>-|TRBV7-2|-|TRBJ2-2
CASSLASTGELFF
TGTGCCAGCAGCTTAGCCAGCACCGGGGAGCTGTTTTTT
>-|TRBV28|TRBD1|TRBJ2-7
CASSPEGTAKSYEQYF
TGTGCCAGCAGTCCGGAAGGGACAGCAAAATCCTACGAGCAGTACTTC
>-|TRBV30|TRBD2|TRBJ2-1
CAWTPLAGAGGEQFF
TGTGCCTGGACCCCCCTAGCGGGAGCGGGGGGTGAGCAGTTCTTC
>-|TRBV24-1|-|TRBJ1-5
CATSDLPRGRGNQPQHF
TGTGCCACCAGTGATTTGCCAAGAGGGAGGGGCAATCAGCCCCAGCATTTT